This TCR beta chain came from a study of regulatory T cells in long-lasting Graves disease. Time point indicated: persistent/refractory GD, antithyroid drugs over 5 years with positive TRAb. The authors made the TCR library using RNA they extracted from PBMCs. This clonotype was recorded many times. Building the TCR beta libraries relied on iRepertoire HTBI primers, and CDR3 regions underwent Arm-PCR. Each CDR3 protein gets one entry after TCRdb re-called the multiplex PCR reads with MiXCR. The data hold roughly 500,000 distinct CDR3 sequences, with around a fifth observed a single time. This CDR3 region has 19 residues. Germline V gene sequence: CDR1 LNHNV, CDR2 YYDKDF (reference sequence). V lost 1 base and J lost 0; bases outside the gene matches: 11.

The chain employs TRBV15 and TRBJ2-5; 10 nucleotides agree with TRBD1. This TCR derives from a female donor with Graves disease. Material: peripheral blood mononuclear cells (PBMCs), obtained when the disease was refractory, from a patient treated with antithyroid drugs. DNA of the CDR3: TGTGCCACCAGCAGAGGACCGGGACAGGGGTCTCCGTACCAAGAGACCCAGTACTTC. Translating gives CATSRGPGQGSPYQETQYF.